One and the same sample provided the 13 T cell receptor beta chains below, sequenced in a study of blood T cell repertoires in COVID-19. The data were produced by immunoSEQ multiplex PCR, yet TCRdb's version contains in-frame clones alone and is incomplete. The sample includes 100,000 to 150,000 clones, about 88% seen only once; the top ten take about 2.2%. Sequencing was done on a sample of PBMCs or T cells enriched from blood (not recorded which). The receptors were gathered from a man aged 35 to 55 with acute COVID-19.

The CDR3 loop reads CASSTNTNQPQHF. CDR3 nucleotides: TGTGCCAGCAGCACCAACACCAATCAGCCCCAGCATTTT. The V call is TRBV7-6, the J call TRBJ1-5; D remains ambiguous. Trimming pared 5 bases from V and 3 bases from J, leaving 8 bases between. From germline, CDR1 is SGHVS and CDR2 FNYEAQ. This CDR3 has 13 residues.

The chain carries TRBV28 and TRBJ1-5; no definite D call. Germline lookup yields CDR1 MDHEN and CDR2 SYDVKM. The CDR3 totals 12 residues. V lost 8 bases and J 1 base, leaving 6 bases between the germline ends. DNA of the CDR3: TGTGCCAGCGGGGAGAGCAATCAGCCCCAGCATTTT. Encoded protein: CASGESNQPQHF. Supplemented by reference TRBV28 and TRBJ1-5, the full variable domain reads DVKVTQSSRYLVKRTGEKVFLECVQDMDHENMFWYRQDPGLGLRLIYFSYDVKMKEKGDIPEGYSVSREKKERFSLILESASTNQTSMYLCASGESNQPQHFGDGTRLSIL.

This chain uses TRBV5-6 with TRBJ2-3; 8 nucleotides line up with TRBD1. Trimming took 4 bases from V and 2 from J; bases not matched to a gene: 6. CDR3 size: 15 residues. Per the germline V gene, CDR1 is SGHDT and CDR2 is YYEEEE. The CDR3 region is CASSPDRGLTDTQYF. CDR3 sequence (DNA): TGTGCCAGCAGCCCCGACAGGGGCCTCACAGATACGCAGTATTTT.

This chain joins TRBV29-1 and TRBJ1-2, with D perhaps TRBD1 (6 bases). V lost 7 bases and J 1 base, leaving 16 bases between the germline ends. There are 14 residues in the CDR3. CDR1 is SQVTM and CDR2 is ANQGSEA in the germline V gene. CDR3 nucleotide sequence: TGCAGCGCCGAGGGGGATGGGAATAACTATGGCTACACCTTC. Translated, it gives CSAEGDGNNYGYTF.

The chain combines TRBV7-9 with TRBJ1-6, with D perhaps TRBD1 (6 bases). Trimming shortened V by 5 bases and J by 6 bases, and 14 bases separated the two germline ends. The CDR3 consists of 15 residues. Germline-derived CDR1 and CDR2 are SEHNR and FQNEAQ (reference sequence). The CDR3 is CASSRDTGSNSPLHF. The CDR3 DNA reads TGTGCCAGCAGCCGCGACACAGGGTCTAATTCACCCCTCCACTTT.

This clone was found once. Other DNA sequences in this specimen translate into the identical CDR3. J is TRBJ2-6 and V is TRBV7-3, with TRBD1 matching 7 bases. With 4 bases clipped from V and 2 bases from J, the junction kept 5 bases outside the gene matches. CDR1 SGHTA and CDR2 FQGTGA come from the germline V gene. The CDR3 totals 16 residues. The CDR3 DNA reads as TGTGCCAGCAGCTCTAGACAGGGAGCTGGGGCCAACGTCCTGACTTTC. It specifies CASSSRQGAGANVLTF.

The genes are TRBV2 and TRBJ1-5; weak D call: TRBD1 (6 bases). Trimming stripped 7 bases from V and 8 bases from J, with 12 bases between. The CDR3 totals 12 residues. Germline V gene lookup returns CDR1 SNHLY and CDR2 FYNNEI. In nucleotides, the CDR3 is TGTGCCAGCACTCAAGGGGGAAAGCCCCAGCATTTT. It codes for CASTQGGKPQHF. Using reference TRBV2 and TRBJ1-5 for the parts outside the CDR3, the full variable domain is EPEVTQTPSHQVTQMGQEVILRCVPISNHLYFYWYRQILGQKVEFLVSFYNNEISEKSEIFDDQFSVERPDGSNFTLKIRSTKLEDSAMYFCASTQGGKPQHFGDGTRLSIL.

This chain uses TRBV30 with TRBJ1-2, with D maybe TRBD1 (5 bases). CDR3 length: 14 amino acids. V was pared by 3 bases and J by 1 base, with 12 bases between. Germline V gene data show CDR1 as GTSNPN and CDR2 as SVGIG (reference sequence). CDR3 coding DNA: TGTGCCTGGAGGGTTAAGGGGATTAACTATGGCTACACCTTC. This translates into CAWRVKGINYGYTF. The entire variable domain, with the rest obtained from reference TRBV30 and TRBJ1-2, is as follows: SQTIHQWPATLVQPVGSPLSLECTVEGTSNPNLYWYRQAAGRGLQLLFYSVGIGQISSEVPQNLSASRPQDRQFILSSKKLLLSDSGFYLCAWRVKGINYGYTFGSGTRLTVV.

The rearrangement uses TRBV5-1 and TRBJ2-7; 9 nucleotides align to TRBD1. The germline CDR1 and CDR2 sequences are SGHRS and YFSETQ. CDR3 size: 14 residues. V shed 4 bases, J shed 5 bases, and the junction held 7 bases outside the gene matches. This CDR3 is CASSQQGAVDEQYF. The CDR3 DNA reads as TGCGCCAGCAGCCAACAGGGGGCTGTTGACGAGCAGTACTTC.

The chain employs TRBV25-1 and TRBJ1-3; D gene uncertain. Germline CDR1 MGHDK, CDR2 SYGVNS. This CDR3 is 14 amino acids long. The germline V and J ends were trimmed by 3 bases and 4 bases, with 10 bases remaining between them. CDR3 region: CASSEEFQGNTIYF. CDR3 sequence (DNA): TGTGCCAGCAGTGAGGAGTTTCAAGGAAACACCATATATTTT.

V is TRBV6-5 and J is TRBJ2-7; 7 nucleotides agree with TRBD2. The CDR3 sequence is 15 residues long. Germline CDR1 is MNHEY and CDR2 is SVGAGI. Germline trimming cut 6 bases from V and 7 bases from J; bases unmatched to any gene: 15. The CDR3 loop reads CASSFGTTLTTEQYF. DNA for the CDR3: TGTGCCAGCAGCTTCGGGACTACACTCACCACGGAGCAGTACTTC.

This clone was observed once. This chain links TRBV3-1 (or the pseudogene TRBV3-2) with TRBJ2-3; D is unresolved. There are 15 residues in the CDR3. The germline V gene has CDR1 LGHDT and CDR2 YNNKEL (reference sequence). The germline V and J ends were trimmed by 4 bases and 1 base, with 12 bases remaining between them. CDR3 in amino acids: CASSLLSLGTDTQYF. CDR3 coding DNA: TGTGCCAGCAGCCTACTCTCCTTAGGCACAGATACGCAGTATTTT.

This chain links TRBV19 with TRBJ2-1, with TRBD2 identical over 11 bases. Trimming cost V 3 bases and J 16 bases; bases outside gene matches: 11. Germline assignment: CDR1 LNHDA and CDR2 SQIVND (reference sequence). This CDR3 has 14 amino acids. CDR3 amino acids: CASSIGTSGPTSFF. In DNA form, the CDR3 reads TGTGCCAGTAGTATTGGGACTAGCGGTCCAACTTCTTTCTTC. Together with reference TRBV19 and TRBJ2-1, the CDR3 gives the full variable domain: DGGITQSPKYLFRKEGQNVTLSCEQNLNHDAMYWYRQDPGQGLRLIYYSQIVNDFQKGDIAEGYSVSREKKESFPLTVTSAQKNPTAFYLCASSIGTSGPTSFFGPGTRLTVL.